Presented here are 10 T cell receptor beta chains from one specimen sequenced in a study of blood T cell repertoires in COVID-19. Generated by immunoSEQ multiplex PCR, the TCRdb table keeps only in-frame clones and is missing some. The sample holds some 70,000 clones, 80% to 90% seen once. Sequenced material: peripheral blood. All receptors come from a woman older than 75 with active COVID-19.

J is TRBJ2-5 and V is TRBV19, with D maybe TRBD1 (6 bases). This CDR3 has 14 amino acids. The germline V and J ends were trimmed by 3 bases and 4 bases, with 12 bases remaining between them. Germline loops: CDR1 LNHDA, CDR2 SQIVND (reference sequence). CDR3 protein: CASSMGQGRETQYF. The CDR3, as DNA: TGTGCCAGTAGTATGGGGCAGGGGAGAGAGACCCAGTACTTC.

V is TRBV19 and J is TRBJ2-2, with D unresolved. With 3 bases removed from V and 6 bases from J, the gap between germline ends came to 11 bases. The CDR3 is made up of 14 amino acids. Germline loops: CDR1 LNHDA, CDR2 SQIVND (reference sequence). CDR3 loop: CASSMSVVAGELFF. As DNA, the CDR3 is TGTGCCAGTAGTATGTCGGTAGTAGCCGGGGAGCTGTTTTTT.

CDR3 region: CASSISGTGTIGEQFF. CDR3 bases: TGTGCCAGTAGTATAAGCGGGACAGGGACTATAGGTGAGCAGTTCTTC. The chain is built from TRBV19 and TRBJ2-1; 9 bases match TRBD1. V was pared by 2 bases and J by 9 bases, with 11 bases of the junction left unmatched. This CDR3 contains 16 residues. Germline lookup yields CDR1 LNHDA and CDR2 SQIVND (reference sequence).

The rearrangement links TRBV27 to TRBJ2-1, with 7 bases identical to TRBD1. Germline values: CDR1 MNHEY, CDR2 SMNVEV (reference sequence). V trimming: 3 bases; J trimming: 5 bases; junction bases outside the gene matches: 10. CDR3 length: 16 amino acids. CDR3 region: CASSFLVAGGNNEQFF. The CDR3 DNA is TGTGCCAGCAGTTTTTTGGTGGCAGGGGGTAACAATGAGCAGTTCTTC.

The chain combines TRBV10-3 with TRBJ2-1; maybe TRBD2 (6 bases). Trimming left V 3 bases short and J 9 bases short, with 12 bases between. This CDR3 is built from 13 residues. CDR1 is ENHRY, CDR2 SYGVKD, per germline. CDR3 in DNA: TGTGCCATCAGTGATATTGCGGGGACTGAGCAGTTCTTC. It specifies CAISDIAGTEQFF.

A word on this clone: Different DNA sequences within this sample yield the same CDR3. The chain employs TRBV5-1 and TRBJ1-2; 10 bases match TRBD1. The CDR3 contains 14 residues. The V gene end was trimmed by 0 bases and the J gene end by 4 bases; junction bases not matched to a gene: 0. The germline V gene encodes CDR1 SGHRS and CDR2 YFSETQ. This chain's CDR3 is CASSLGTGGYGYTF. DNA for the CDR3: TGCGCCAGCAGCTTGGGGACAGGGGGCTATGGCTACACCTTC.

The V and J genes are TRBV28 and TRBJ2-6, with 10 bases matching TRBD1. The CDR3 is made up of 18 amino acids. The V and J ends lost 2 bases and 2 bases, in that order; junction bases with no gene match: 6. Germline CDR1 reads MDHEN; CDR2 reads SYDVKM. Here the CDR3 reads CASSLRQGAGAGANVLTF. The CDR3 bases are TGTGCCAGCAGTTTAAGACAGGGGGCAGGTGCTGGGGCCAACGTCCTGACTTTC.

This sequence joins TRBV7-2 and TRBJ2-7; 7 bases map to TRBD1. V shed 4 bases and J 7 bases; nucleotides not matched to a gene: 13. Germline V lookup: CDR1 SGHTA, CDR2 FQGNSA. CDR3 size: 15 residues. The CDR3 protein is CASSSVTGAVGEQYF. The CDR3, as DNA: TGTGCCAGCAGCTCCGTAACAGGGGCCGTTGGGGAGCAGTACTTC.

In its sample, this clone was seen a few times. V is TRBV4-3 and J is TRBJ1-3, with a weak D call TRBD1 (5 bases). The germline V gene has CDR1 LGHNA and CDR2 YSLEER. Trimming shortened V by 5 bases and J by 0 bases, and 14 bases separated the two germline ends. The CDR3 spans 16 residues. The CDR3: CASSDRFGGSGNTIYF. The CDR3 DNA follows: TGCGCCAGCAGCGATCGATTCGGGGGCTCTGGAAACACCATATATTTT.

This chain joins TRBV28 and TRBJ2-7, with 12 bases fitting TRBD1. V shed 4 bases and J 5 bases; nucleotides not matched to a gene: 6. Germline assignment: CDR1 MDHEN and CDR2 SYDVKM. The CDR3 has 15 residues. CDR3 residues: CASSSRDRGPNEQYF. CDR3 nucleotides: TGTGCCAGCAGTTCCCGGGACAGGGGGCCGAACGAGCAGTACTTC.